Shown below are 2 T cell receptor beta chains from a single sample sequenced in a study of blood T cells in healthy people across ages. Alongside a J-beta primer mix, a sample-barcoded 5' primer served in a second PCR lasting about 7 to 11 cycles. TCRdb reprocessed the 5' RACE reads via MiXCR and lists one record per CDR3 protein. This sample has some 940,000 distinct CDR3 sequences; 25% to 30% occur once, and the top ten carry roughly 10%. The same sample was also used in a study of T cells of mothers and their children.

Source material: blood. These receptors were obtained from a woman in her thirties or forties in good health.

The chain uses TRBV5-6 and TRBJ2-6; D might be TRBD1 or TRBD2, each matching 5 bases. Germline V gene data show CDR1 as SGHDT and CDR2 as YYEEEE. Between the trimmed V and J ends, which lost 6 bases and 0 bases, there was a span of 13 bases. This CDR3 region has 16 residues. The CDR3 DNA sequence: TGTGCCAGCATCTGGGACCCTGGCTCTGGGGCCAACGTCCTGACTTTC. This encodes CASIWDPGSGANVLTF.

Comments on this clonotype: An end of the junction differs from the germline gene, which may be a read error. The V and J genes are TRBV7-2 and TRBJ2-6; D may be TRBD1 (6 bases). The CDR3 runs to 17 residues. Germline assignment: CDR1 SGHTA and CDR2 FQGNSA. In DNA, the CDR3 is TGTGCCAGCAGTCCTCAGGGGCGGGTCTTCGGGGCCAACGTCCGGACTTTC. Protein sequence: CASSPQGRVFGANVRTF.